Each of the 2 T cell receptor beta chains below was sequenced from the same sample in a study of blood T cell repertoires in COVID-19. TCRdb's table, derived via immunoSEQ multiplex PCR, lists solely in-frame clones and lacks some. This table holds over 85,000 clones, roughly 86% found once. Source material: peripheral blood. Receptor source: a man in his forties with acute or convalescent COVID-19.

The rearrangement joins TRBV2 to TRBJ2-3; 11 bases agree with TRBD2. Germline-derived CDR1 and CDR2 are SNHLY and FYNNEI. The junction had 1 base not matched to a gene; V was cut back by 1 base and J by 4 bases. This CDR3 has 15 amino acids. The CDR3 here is CASSEDSGGADTQYF. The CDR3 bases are TGTGCCAGCAGTGAAGATAGCGGGGGGGCAGATACGCAGTATTTT.

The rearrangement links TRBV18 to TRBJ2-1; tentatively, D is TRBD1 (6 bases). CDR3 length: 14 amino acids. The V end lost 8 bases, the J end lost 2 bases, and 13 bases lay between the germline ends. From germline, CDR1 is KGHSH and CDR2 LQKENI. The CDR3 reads CASLQGPTYNEQFF. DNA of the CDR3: TGTGCCAGCCTACAGGGCCCCACCTACAATGAGCAGTTCTTC.